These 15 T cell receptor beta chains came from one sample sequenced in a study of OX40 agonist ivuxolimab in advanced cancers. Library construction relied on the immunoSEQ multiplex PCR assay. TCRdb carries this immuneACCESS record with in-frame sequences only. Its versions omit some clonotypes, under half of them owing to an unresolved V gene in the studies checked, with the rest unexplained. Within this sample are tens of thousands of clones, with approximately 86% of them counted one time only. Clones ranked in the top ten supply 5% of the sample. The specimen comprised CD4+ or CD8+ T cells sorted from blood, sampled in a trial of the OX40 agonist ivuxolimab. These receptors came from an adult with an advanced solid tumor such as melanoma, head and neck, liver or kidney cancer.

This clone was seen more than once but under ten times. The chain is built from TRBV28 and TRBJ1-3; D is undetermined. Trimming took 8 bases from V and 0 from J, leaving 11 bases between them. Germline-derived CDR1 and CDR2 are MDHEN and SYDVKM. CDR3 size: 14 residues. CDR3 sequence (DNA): TGTGCCAGCTTAACTGGGGTCTCTGGAAACACCATATATTTT. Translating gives CASLTGVSGNTIYF.

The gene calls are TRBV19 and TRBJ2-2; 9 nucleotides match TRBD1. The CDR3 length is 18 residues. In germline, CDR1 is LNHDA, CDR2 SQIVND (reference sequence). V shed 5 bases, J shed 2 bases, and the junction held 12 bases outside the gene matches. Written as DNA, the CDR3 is TGTGCCAGTAGTCCGGCCCGGGACAGGGAGCCAAACACCGGGGAGCTGTTTTTT. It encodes CASSPARDREPNTGELFF.

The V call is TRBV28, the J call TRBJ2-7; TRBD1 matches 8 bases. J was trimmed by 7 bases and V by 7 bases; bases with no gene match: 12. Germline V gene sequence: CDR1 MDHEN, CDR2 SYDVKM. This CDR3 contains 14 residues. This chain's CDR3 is CASKYSQGAGEQYF. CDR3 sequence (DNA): TGTGCCAGCAAGTACTCCCAGGGGGCGGGTGAGCAGTACTTC.

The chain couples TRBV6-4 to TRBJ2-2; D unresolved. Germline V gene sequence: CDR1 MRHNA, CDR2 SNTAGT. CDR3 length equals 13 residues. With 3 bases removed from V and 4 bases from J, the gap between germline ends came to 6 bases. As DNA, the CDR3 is TGTGCCAGCAGTGATCAATCCACCGGGGAGCTGTTTTTT. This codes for CASSDQSTGELFF.

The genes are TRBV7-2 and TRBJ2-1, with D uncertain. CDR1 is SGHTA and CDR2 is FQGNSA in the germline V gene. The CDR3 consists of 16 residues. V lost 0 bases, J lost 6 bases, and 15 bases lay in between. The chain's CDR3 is CASSLASSQRLNEQFF. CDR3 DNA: TGTGCCAGCAGCTTAGCGTCCTCTCAGCGCCTCAATGAGCAGTTCTTC.

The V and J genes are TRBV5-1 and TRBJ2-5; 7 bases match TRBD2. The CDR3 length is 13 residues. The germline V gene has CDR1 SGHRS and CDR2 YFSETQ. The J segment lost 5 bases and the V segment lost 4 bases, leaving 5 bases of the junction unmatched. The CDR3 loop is CASSLGGTETQYF. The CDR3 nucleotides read TGCGCCAGCAGCCTGGGGGGGACCGAGACCCAGTACTTC.

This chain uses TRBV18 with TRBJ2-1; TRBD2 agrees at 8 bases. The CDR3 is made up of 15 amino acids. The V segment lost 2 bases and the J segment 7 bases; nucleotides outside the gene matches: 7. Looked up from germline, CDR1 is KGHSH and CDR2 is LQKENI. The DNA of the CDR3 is TGTGCCAGCTCACCAGGTAGCGGGGTAGTAAATGAGCAGTTCTTC. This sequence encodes CASSPGSGVVNEQFF.

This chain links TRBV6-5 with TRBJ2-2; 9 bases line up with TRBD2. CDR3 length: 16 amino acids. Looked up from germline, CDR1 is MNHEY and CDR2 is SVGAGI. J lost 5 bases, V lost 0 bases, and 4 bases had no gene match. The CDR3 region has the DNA TGTGCCAGCAGTTACTCTGCGGGAGGGGGGACCGGGGAGCTGTTTTTT. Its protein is CASSYSAGGGTGELFF.

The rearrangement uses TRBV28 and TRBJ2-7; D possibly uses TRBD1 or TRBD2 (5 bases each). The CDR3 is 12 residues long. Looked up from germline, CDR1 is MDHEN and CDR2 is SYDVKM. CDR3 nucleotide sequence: TGTACGACCGGGGCAGGTGAAGACGAGCAGTACTTC. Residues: CTTGAGEDEQYF. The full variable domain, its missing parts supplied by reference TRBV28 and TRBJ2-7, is DVKVTQSSRYLVKRTGEKVFLECVQDMDHENMFWYRQDPGLGLRLIYFSYDVKMKEKGDIPEGYSVSREKKERFSLILESASTNQTSMYLCTTGAGEDEQYFGPGTRLTVT.

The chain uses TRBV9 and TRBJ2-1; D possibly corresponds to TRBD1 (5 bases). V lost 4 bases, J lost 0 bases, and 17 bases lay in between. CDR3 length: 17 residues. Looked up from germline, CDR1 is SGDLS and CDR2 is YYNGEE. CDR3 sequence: CASSLSLGPSSYNEQFF. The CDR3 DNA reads TGTGCCAGCAGCCTTAGTTTGGGGCCCAGCTCCTACAATGAGCAGTTCTTC.

In DNA form, the CDR3 reads TGTGCCAGCAGTCCGGGACAGGGGGCGAAATCCTACGAGCAGTACTTC. It specifies CASSPGQGAKSYEQYF. The chain has TRBV27 and TRBJ2-7; 12 bases are shared with TRBD1. This CDR3 is 16 amino acids long. The V gene's germline CDR1 is MNHEY and CDR2 SMNVEV (reference sequence). Trimming cost V 5 bases and J 1 base; bases outside gene matches: 6.

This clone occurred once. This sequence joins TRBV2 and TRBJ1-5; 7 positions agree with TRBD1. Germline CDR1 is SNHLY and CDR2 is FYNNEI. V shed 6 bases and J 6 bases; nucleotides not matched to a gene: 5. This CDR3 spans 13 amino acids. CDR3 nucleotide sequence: TGTGCCAGCAGGGGAGACAGGGTTCAGCCCCAGCATTTT. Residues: CASRGDRVQPQHF.

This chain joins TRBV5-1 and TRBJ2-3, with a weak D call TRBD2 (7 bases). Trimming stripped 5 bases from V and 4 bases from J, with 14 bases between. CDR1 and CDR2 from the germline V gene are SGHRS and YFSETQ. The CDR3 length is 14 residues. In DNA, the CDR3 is TGCGCCAGCAGTGGAGGGGGGGCCGCAGATACGCAGTATTTT. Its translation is CASSGGGAADTQYF. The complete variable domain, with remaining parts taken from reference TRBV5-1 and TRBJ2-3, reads KAGVTQTPRYLIKTRGQQVTLSCSPISGHRSVSWYQQTPGQGLQFLFEYFSETQRNKGNFPGRFSGRQFSNSRSEMNVSTLELGDSALYLCASSGGGAADTQYFGPGTRLTVL.

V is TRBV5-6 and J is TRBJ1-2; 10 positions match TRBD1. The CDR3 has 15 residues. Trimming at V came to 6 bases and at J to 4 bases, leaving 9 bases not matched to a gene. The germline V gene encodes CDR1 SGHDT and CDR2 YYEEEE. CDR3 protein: CASNSRDRGPYGYTF. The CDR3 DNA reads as TGTGCCAGCAACAGCCGGGACAGGGGCCCCTATGGCTACACCTTC.

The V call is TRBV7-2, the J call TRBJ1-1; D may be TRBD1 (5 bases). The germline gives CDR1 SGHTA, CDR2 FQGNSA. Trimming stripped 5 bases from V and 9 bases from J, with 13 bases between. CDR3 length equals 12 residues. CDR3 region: CASSPFRDQAFF. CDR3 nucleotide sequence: TGTGCCAGCAGCCCCTTCAGGGACCAAGCTTTCTTT.